Included here is one T cell receptor (beta chain) sequence, with context. This sample was included in a study of cytomegalovirus exposure and HLA in healthy donors. For the study at large: Approximately 85 million unique TCRs from HLA-typed donors were held in an early data release.

Germline V gene data show CDR1 as SNHLY and CDR2 as FYNNEI. The ends were cut back, 7 bases at V and 3 bases at J, with 12 bases in the middle. The CDR3 sequence is 14 residues long. This PCR relied on a set of 60 Vbeta primers and 13 Jbeta primers. Produced via immunoSEQ multiplex PCR; TCRdb's table is partial and in-frame only. Its table records around 210,000 clones. Regarding donors, all were healthy bone marrow donors. This clonotype was sampled from a girl aged 2 to 9 in good health and CMV-seropositive. Sequencing was carried out using PBMCs. The chain combines TRBV2 with TRBJ2-2; weak D call: TRBD2 (6 bases). The CDR3 loop reads CASTRREHTGELFF. The CDR3, as DNA: TGTGCCAGCACGCGGAGGGAACACACCGGGGAGCTGTTTTTT.